This T cell receptor beta chain was found in a study of T-cell memory formation after mild COVID-19. Researchers used 5'RACE with constant-segment primers to make TCR alpha and TCR beta cDNA libraries that carry sample barcodes and UMIs. TCRdb recomputed calls from the 5' RACE reads with MiXCR, one row per CDR3 protein. This table has about 270,000 distinct CDR3 sequences, roughly 17% appearing once. Of note for this clonotype: What it binds is unknown.

The CDR3 covers 16 residues. CDR1 DFQATT and CDR2 SNEGSKA come from the germline V gene (reference sequence). After removal of 1 base from V and 0 bases from J, the junction contained 7 bases not matched to a gene. Notes on the study in general: Clones that contracted clustered mainly in CM and EM if CD4+ and in EMRA if CD8+. Researchers could not confirm that second-wave clones peaking on day 37 targeted SARS-CoV-2. Pre-infection memory carried some responding clones, suggesting that cross-reactive memory joined.

Sequenced input: PBMCs or a T cell subset sorted from them (not recorded which). This receptor was taken from a man between 18 and 29 years old who had mild COVID-19 (a few samples of this study predate the infection). Cell type and time point are not known. This chain links TRBV20-1 with TRBJ2-7; 9 bases are a match to TRBD2. CDR3 nucleotides: TGCAGTGCTAGAGTTATAAAGCGGGGGGACTCCTACGAGCAGTACTTC. It encodes CSARVIKRGDSYEQYF.